The 9 T cell receptor beta chains given below trace back to one sample, sequenced in a study of shared clonotypes between healthy human individuals. Here immunoSEQ multiplex PCR was the method, and the copy in TCRdb shows in-frame clones only, minus some. This repertoire shows some 2,400,000 clones, around 95% found once; its top ten account for around 0.13%. Sequenced material: naive CD4+ T cells sorted from blood. This sample's subset: CD45RA+ positively selected. The source of these receptors is a man between 18 and 35 years old in good health.

There are many counts of this clone. The chain links TRBV11-2 to TRBJ2-7; D is undetermined. The germline CDR1 and CDR2 sequences are SGHAT and FQNNGV. This CDR3 has 13 amino acids. Deletions cut 0 bases from V and 5 bases from J, with 8 bases between. In DNA form, the CDR3 reads TGTGCCAGCAGCTTAGATCTACTTCACGAGCAGTACTTC. Translating gives CASSLDLLHEQYF.

This sequence joins TRBV5-1 and TRBJ1-6; 7 bases align to TRBD1. Trimming removed 3 bases from V and 0 bases from J; junction bases left unmatched: 9. There are 18 residues in the CDR3. The germline gives CDR1 SGHRS, CDR2 YFSETQ. The CDR3 spells CASSSTGTASSYNSPLHF. In nucleotides, the CDR3 is TGCGCCAGCAGCTCGACCGGGACAGCGAGCTCCTATAATTCACCCCTCCACTTT.

The chain combines TRBV7-9 with TRBJ2-5; no clear D gene. V was pared by 2 bases and J by 1 base, with 8 bases between. The CDR3 covers 14 residues. CDR1 and CDR2 from the germline V gene are SEHNR and FQNEAQ (reference sequence). The CDR3 protein is CASSLRSTQETQYF. The DNA for the CDR3 is TGTGCCAGCAGCTTAAGGAGTACCCAAGAGACCCAGTACTTC.

The chain joins TRBV10-1 to TRBJ1-5; 7 nucleotides agree with TRBD1. CDR1 is WNHNN and CDR2 is SYGVQD in the germline V gene (reference sequence). Losses at the gene ends were 2 bases for V and 2 bases for J; bases not matched to a gene: 3. The length of the CDR3 is 15 residues. The chain's CDR3 is CASSEPGTGNQPQHF. The DNA of the CDR3 is TGCGCCAGCAGTGAGCCTGGGACAGGCAATCAGCCCCAGCATTTT.

The chain combines TRBV27 with TRBJ2-3, with D perhaps being TRBD1 or TRBD2 (5 bases each). The CDR3 runs to 17 residues. V was cut by 5 bases and J by 2 bases, with 20 bases left in between. Germline values: CDR1 MNHEY, CDR2 SMNVEV (reference sequence). The DNA for the CDR3 is TGTGCCAGCAGTCCTTATGCCAGGGAGACATCCACAGATACGCAGTATTTT. Residues: CASSPYARETSTDTQYF.

This sequence joins TRBV30 and TRBJ1-1; D perhaps matches TRBD1 (5 bases). CDR1 GTSNPN and CDR2 SVGIG come from the germline V gene (reference sequence). This CDR3 contains 15 residues. The V end lost 7 bases, the J end lost 1 base, and 19 bases lay between the germline ends. CDR3 nucleotides: TGTGCCTATGGAAAGCTCGCGGGGCAGAACACTGAAGCTTTCTTT. Protein product: CAYGKLAGQNTEAFF.

This chain links TRBV4-3 with TRBJ1-2; TRBD1 matches 12 bases. The CDR3 loop spans 16 amino acids. The junction had 3 bases not matched to a gene; V was cut back by 4 bases and J by 0 bases. Germline CDR1 LGHNA, CDR2 YSLEER. The CDR3 DNA reads TGCGCCAGCAGCCGGGGACAGGGGGCTACTAACTATGGCTACACCTTC. Residues: CASSRGQGATNYGYTF.

V usage is TRBV7-9 and J usage is TRBJ2-2; TRBD2 agrees at 7 bases. V gave up 5 bases and J gave up 5 bases; unmatched junction bases: 14. The CDR3 sequence is 17 residues long. CDR1 SEHNR and CDR2 FQNEAQ come from the germline V gene (reference sequence). The CDR3 reads CASSPSWGGAGTGELFF. CDR3 in DNA: TGTGCCAGCAGCCCCTCTTGGGGGGGTGCAGGGACCGGGGAGCTGTTTTTT.

J is TRBJ1-4 and V is TRBV11-2; no clear D. V shed 7 bases and J shed 0 bases, with 12 bases lying between them. The CDR3 totals 15 residues. In germline, CDR1 is SGHAT, CDR2 FQNNGV. The CDR3 reads CASKNTGTTNEKLFF. CDR3 nucleotides: TGTGCCAGCAAGAACACGGGGACAACTAATGAAAAACTGTTTTTT.